This TCR beta chain derives from a study of tumor-infiltrating lymphocytes in primary liver carcinoma. This clonotype was counted ten times or more. A constant-region primer primed TCR beta cDNA synthesis from 500 ng of total RNA. Slightly modified ARM-PCR with three nested multiplex PCR rounds yielded TCR beta libraries. Via MiXCR, TCRdb re-called the multiplex PCR reads, giving one row per CDR3 protein. The sample records approximately 99,000 distinct CDR3 sequences, almost 70% being singletons. For each extraction, RNA and DNA were obtained together from around 20-30 mg of unsorted bulk tissue. The TCR comes from a woman aged 55 to 70 with primary liver carcinoma and hepatitis B virus infection. The sample taken for sequencing was liver tumor tissue from sampling region 5. Indicated subset: tumor region T5, tumor centre.

CDR3: CARSDATGCFF. The CDR3 region has the DNA TGTGCCAGATCCGACGCAACAGGGTGTTTCTTT. The chain couples TRBV30 to TRBJ1-1; tentative D call: TRBD1 (6 bases). From germline, CDR1 is GTSNPN and CDR2 SVGIG (reference sequence). V lost 8 bases to trimming and J lost 13 bases, with 20 bases between them. The CDR3 runs to 11 residues.